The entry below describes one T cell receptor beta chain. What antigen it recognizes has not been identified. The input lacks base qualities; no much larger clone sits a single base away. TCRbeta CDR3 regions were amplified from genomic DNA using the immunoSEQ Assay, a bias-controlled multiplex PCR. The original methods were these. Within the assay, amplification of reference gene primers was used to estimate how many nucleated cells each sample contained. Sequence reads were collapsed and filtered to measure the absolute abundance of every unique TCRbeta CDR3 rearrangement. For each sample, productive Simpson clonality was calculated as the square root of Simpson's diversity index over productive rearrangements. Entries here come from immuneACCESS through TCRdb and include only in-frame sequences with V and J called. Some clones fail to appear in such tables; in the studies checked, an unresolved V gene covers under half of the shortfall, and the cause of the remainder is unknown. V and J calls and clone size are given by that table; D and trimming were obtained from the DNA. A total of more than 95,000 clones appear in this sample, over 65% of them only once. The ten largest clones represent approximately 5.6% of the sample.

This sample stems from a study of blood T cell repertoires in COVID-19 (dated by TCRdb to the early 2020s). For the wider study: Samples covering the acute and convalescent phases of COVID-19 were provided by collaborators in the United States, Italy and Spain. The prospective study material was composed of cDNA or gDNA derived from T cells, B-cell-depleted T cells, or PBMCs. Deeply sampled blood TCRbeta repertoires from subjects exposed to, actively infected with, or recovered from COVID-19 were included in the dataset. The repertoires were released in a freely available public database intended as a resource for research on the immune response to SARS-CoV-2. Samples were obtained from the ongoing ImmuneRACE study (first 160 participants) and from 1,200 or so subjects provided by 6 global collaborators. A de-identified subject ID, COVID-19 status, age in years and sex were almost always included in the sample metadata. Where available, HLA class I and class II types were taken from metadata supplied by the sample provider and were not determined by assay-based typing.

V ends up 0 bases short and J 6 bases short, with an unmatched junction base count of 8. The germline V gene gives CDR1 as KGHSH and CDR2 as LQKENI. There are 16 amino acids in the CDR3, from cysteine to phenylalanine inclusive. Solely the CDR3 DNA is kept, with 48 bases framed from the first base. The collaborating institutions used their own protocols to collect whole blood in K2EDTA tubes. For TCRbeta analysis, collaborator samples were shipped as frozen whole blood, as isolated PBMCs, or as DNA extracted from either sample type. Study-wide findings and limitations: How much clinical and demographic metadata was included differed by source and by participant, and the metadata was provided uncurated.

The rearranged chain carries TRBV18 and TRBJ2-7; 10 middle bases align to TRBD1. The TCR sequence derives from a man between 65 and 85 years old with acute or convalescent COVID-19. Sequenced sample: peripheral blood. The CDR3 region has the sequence CASSPPVGQGLTEQYF. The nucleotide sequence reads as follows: TGTGCCAGCTCACCACCTGTGGGACAGGGGCTAACCGAGCAGTACTTC.